This TCR beta chain originates from a study of neurological immune-mediated disorders. Concerning this clonotype itself: Its antigen is still unknown.

Looked up from germline, CDR1 is KGHDR and CDR2 is SFDVKD. J was trimmed by 2 bases and V by 2 bases; bases with no gene match: 8. The CDR3 totals 17 residues. General study results and limits: None of the CDR3 amino acid sequences of expanded clones recurred across subjects, suggesting private repertoires in all groups.

cDNA was made by 5'RACE with 10-nucleotide random UMIs. MiXCR, run by TCRdb on the 5' RACE reads, gives a single entry per CDR3 protein. The sample includes over 60,000 distinct CDR3 sequences, about 5.2% of them seen just once. The sequence came from a woman under 40 with multiple sclerosis. Source material: PBMCs. This chain links TRBV24-1 with TRBJ1-5; 7 bases agree with TRBD1. In nucleotides, the CDR3 is TGTGCCACCAGTGATTCGAAAGGGGGCACGGGCAATCAGCCCCAGCATTTT. This encodes CATSDSKGGTGNQPQHF.